The entry that follows covers one T cell receptor (beta chain) sequence. What it recognizes is unknown. This sample is part of a study of T cell repertoires in cytomegalovirus infection. Study background: Matching HLA type and CMV infection were both indicated by public TCR beta signatures. Study-wide findings and caveats: Predominance within the ex vivo response was attributable to HLA-C-restricted CMV-specific TCR beta clonotypes. Carriage of CMV together with the relevant HLA was identifiable through cumulative public TCR beta family frequency.

Via MiXCR, TCRdb re-called the reads, giving one row per CDR3 protein. This table has around 280,000 distinct CDR3 sequences, around 10% appearing once. The V gene's germline CDR1 is MRHNA and CDR2 SNTAGT. V was pared by 0 bases and J by 1 base, with 11 bases between. CDR3 length: 16 amino acids. Sequencing was carried out using PBMCs. The source of this sequence is a human donor in good health (CMV status not recorded). Some clones in this sample may be carry-over from other donors' samples. This chain uses TRBV6-4 with TRBJ2-3; no reliable D call. CDR3 in amino acids: CASSDSLKGGTDTQYF. For the CDR3, the DNA is TGTGCCAGCAGTGACTCATTGAAGGGTGGCACAGATACGCAGTATTTT.